This TCR beta chain was captured by sequencing in a study of T-cell reconstitution after alpha-beta-depleted transplantation in children. General study findings and limits: T-cell counts and diversity were attributed mostly to newly produced T cells one year after transplant. The origin of high day-60 TCRbeta diversity in some patients lay in surviving recipient T cells and thymic progenitors. Reports say that about two months after transplant, the alpha-beta T cells came out of several hundred graft clones that had expanded.

Germline V CDR1 and CDR2: MNHEY, SVGEGT. The CDR3 covers 14 residues. As it was prepared, the TCRbeta library received unique molecular identifiers. TCRdb re-analysed the PCR reads in MiXCR, keeping a single row per CDR3 protein. This table holds roughly 400,000 distinct CDR3 sequences, 43% found once. Concerning this clonotype itself: Its specificity is not known. One end of the junction is discordant with germline, which a read error may explain.

The sample here was PBMCs, taken before TCRalphabeta/CD19-depleted stem cell transplant. This chain connects TRBV6-2 or TRBV6-3 to TRBJ1-5, with TRBD1 identical over 8 bases. This clonotype was sampled from a girl aged 2 to 10 with aplastic anemia, due to receive a stem cell transplant. Here the CDR3 DNA reads TGTGCCTGCAGGTCAGCAGGGGGCTGGGGGCCCCAGCATTTT. This encodes CACRSAGGWGPQHF.